This T cell receptor beta chain was obtained from a study of blood T cells in healthy people across ages. Study observations and caveats: Getting older went along with TCR beta diversity per million T cells dropping roughly linearly.

Next came a second PCR, run for roughly 7 to 12 cycles, which used a sample-barcoded 5' primer along with a J-beta primer mix. Using its own MiXCR run on the 5' RACE reads, TCRdb lists one record per CDR3 protein. Among fewer than 700,000 distinct CDR3 sequences, roughly 48% were seen once, and the ten largest hold 20% to 25%. This clonotype showed up just a few times. Its antigen remains unknown. Researchers report isolating at least 7 million PBMCs per sample. The clonotype originates from an elderly man in good health. Sample: blood.

This CDR3 reads CSARRTSGRNEQFF. CDR3 DNA sequence: TGCAGTGCTAGGCGGACTAGCGGGAGGAATGAGCAGTTCTTC. This chain uses TRBV20-1 with TRBJ2-1, with 14 bases fitting TRBD2. The CDR3 spans 14 residues. The junction had 2 bases not matched to a gene; V was cut back by 3 bases and J by 7 bases. In germline, CDR1 is DFQATT, CDR2 SNEGSKA (reference sequence).